These 24 T cell receptor beta chains came from one sample sequenced in a study of T-cell reconstitution after alpha-beta-depleted transplantation in children. Unique molecular identifiers were built into the TCRbeta library. TCRdb recomputed calls from the PCR reads with MiXCR, one row per CDR3 protein. The sample has 100,000 to 120,000 distinct CDR3 sequences, over 9% seen once. The specimen comprised PBMCs from the stem cell graft donor, sampled from the stem cell graft. Source of these receptors: a human donor who donated a stem cell graft to a child with acute lymphoblastic leukemia.

This clonotype came up a few times. This CDR3 reads CASSPTEPIGGNQPQHF. CDR3 nucleotide sequence: TGTGCCAGCAGCCCGACAGAGCCCATAGGTGGCAATCAGCCCCAGCATTTT. The V and J genes are TRBV7-9 and TRBJ1-5; maybe TRBD1 (5 bases). The germline V gene has CDR1 SEHNR and CDR2 FQNEAQ (reference sequence). The CDR3 is 17 amino acids. Trimming cost V 5 bases and J 2 bases, with 19 bases left between them.

In this sample, this clonotype turned up many times. The chain uses TRBV20-1 and TRBJ2-6, with 9 bases identical to TRBD1. The CDR3 length is 22 residues. The trim removed 2 bases at V and 0 bases at J, leaving 20 bases unmatched. The germline gives CDR1 DFQATT, CDR2 SNEGSKA (reference sequence). The CDR3 DNA reads as TGCAGTGCTAGACCGGGACAGGGCTCCCTGACGGTCAAAAGCTCTGGGGCCAACGTCCTGACTTTC. It yields the protein CSARPGQGSLTVKSSGANVLTF.

The sample holds many counts of this clonotype. The chain links TRBV5-1 to TRBJ2-2; TRBD2 aligns across 7 bases. The CDR3 has 16 amino acids. With V trimmed by 1 base and J by 0 bases, 3 bases remained unmatched. The germline CDR1 and CDR2 sequences are SGHRS and YFSETQ. CDR3 amino acids: CASSLKAGANTGELFF. CDR3 bases: TGCGCCAGCAGCTTGAAGGCGGGGGCGAACACCGGGGAGCTGTTTTTT.

This clonotype was detected many times. The chain links TRBV7-2 to TRBJ2-5; 7 bases match TRBD2. There are 14 residues in the CDR3. J gave up 6 bases and V 0 bases, and 4 bases lay outside the gene matches. The germline gives CDR1 SGHTA, CDR2 FQGNSA. The DNA for the CDR3 is TGTGCCAGCAGCTTAGCTGGGGGGGGGAAGACCCAGTACTTC. Its protein product is CASSLAGGGKTQYF.

This clonotype appeared many times. The gene calls are TRBV5-5 and TRBJ1-3; D unclear. This CDR3 region has 17 residues. Looked up from germline, CDR1 is SGHKS and CDR2 is YYEKEE (reference sequence). V gave up 0 bases and J gave up 0 bases, with 13 bases separating them. The CDR3 bases are TGTGCCAGCAGCTTGGCGCATCGGACGGCCTCTGGAAACACCATATATTTT. Translation gives CASSLAHRTASGNTIYF.

This clonotype was counted ten times or more. The chain couples TRBV27 to TRBJ2-7; TRBD1 or TRBD2 may be the D gene (5 bases each). Germline V gene sequence: CDR1 MNHEY, CDR2 SMNVEV (reference sequence). Trimming shortened V by 4 bases and J by 3 bases, and 13 bases separated the two germline ends. The CDR3 is 14 amino acids. Written as DNA, the CDR3 is TGTGCCAGCAGTTCCTCCCCAGGGAGCTACGAGCAGTACTTC. This sequence encodes CASSSSPGSYEQYF.

This clonotype was recorded at least ten times. This rearrangement joins TRBV6-5 to TRBJ2-2; 9 bases are shared with TRBD1. V lost 4 bases, J lost 5 bases, and 11 bases stayed unmatched. CDR1 and CDR2 from the germline V gene are MNHEY and SVGAGI. The CDR3 sequence is 17 residues long. The CDR3 sequence is CASSSHTTGGGTGELFF. The CDR3 nucleotides are TGTGCCAGCAGTTCACATACGACAGGGGGGGGGACCGGGGAGCTGTTTTTT.

This clonotype showed up many times. The genes are TRBV7-2 and TRBJ1-3, with D maybe TRBD1 (5 bases). This CDR3 is 15 amino acids long. Germline values: CDR1 SGHTA, CDR2 FQGNSA. The V end was cut by 3 bases, the J end by 0 bases, with 9 bases between. In DNA form, the CDR3 reads TGTGCCAGCAGCTTGAGCAGGGTCTCTGGAAACACCATATATTTT. Its translation is CASSLSRVSGNTIYF.

This clonotype was seen at least ten times. The chain joins TRBV7-3 to TRBJ2-1; 14 bases are a match to TRBD2. With V trimmed by 2 bases and J by 5 bases, 8 bases remained unmatched. The CDR3 has 18 amino acids. Germline CDR1 and CDR2: SGHTA and FQGTGA. The CDR3 region is CASSLGTSGGSYNNEQFF. The DNA for the CDR3 is TGTGCCAGCAGCTTAGGGACTAGCGGGGGATCCTACAACAATGAGCAGTTCTTC. Variable domain in full (rest from reference TRBV7-3 and TRBJ2-1): GAGVSQTPSNKVTEKGKYVELRCDPISGHTALYWYRQSLGQGPEFLIYFQGTGAADDSGLPNDRFFAVRPEGSVSTLKIQRTERGDSAVYLCASSLGTSGGSYNNEQFFGPGTRLTVL.

This clonotype appeared many times. This sequence joins TRBV20-1 and TRBJ1-5; D is ambiguous. The CDR3 extends over 15 amino acids. Germline CDR1 DFQATT, CDR2 SNEGSKA (reference sequence). V lost 3 bases, J lost 8 bases, and 20 bases lay in between. Here the CDR3 DNA reads TGCAGTGCTAGCGAAGATCGACTGGGAAGGGAGCCCCAGCATTTT. It codes for CSASEDRLGREPQHF.

This clonotype was seen many times. The chain couples TRBV20-1 to TRBJ2-7; perhaps TRBD1 as D (5 bases). The germline V gene has CDR1 DFQATT and CDR2 SNEGSKA (reference sequence). V lost 5 bases to trimming and J lost 5 bases, with 10 bases between them. This CDR3 has 11 residues. The CDR3 bases are TGCAGTGCTTCGGAAGGGGACGAGCAGTACTTC. This gives the protein CSASEGDEQYF.

This clonotype was detected many times. V gene TRBV6-1 combines with J gene TRBJ1-4; D uncertain. Germline CDR1 reads MNHNS; CDR2 reads SASEGT. The V end lost 3 bases, the J end lost 0 bases, and 8 bases lay between the germline ends. The CDR3 spans 15 residues. Here the CDR3 DNA reads TGTGCCAGCAGTGAGTACTCTGCAACTAATGAAAAACTGTTTTTT. It yields the protein CASSEYSATNEKLFF.

This clonotype was seen at least ten times. This chain connects TRBV4-1 to TRBJ1-6; 9 bases fit TRBD1. Germline lookup yields CDR1 MGHRA and CDR2 YSYEKL. V dropped 1 base and J dropped 9; count of bases not matched to a gene: 1. This CDR3 is built from 14 residues. The CDR3 nucleotides are TGCGCCAGCAGCCAAGGACAGGGGGGTTCACCCCTCCACTTT. Its protein product is CASSQGQGGSPLHF.

This clonotype was seen repeatedly, ten times or more. The chain employs TRBV28 and TRBJ1-1; D possibly corresponds to TRBD1 (5 bases). The CDR3 spans 15 residues. The V gene's germline CDR1 is MDHEN and CDR2 SYDVKM. Trimming shortened V by 5 bases and J by 2 bases, and 15 bases separated the two germline ends. The CDR3 bases are TGTGCCAGCAGTGCCGGGACCCTGGGAAACACTGAAGCTTTCTTT. Translating it yields CASSAGTLGNTEAFF.

This clonotype has at least ten counts. V is TRBV6-4 and J is TRBJ1-5; maybe TRBD1 (5 bases). V shed 3 bases and J shed 0 bases, with 6 bases lying between them. The CDR3 is 14 amino acids. Germline CDR1 and CDR2: MRHNA and SNTAGT. The DNA of the CDR3 is TGTGCCAGCAGTGAGGGGGATAGCAATCAGCCCCAGCATTTT. Translated: CASSEGDSNQPQHF.

This clonotype was found many times. The V and J genes are TRBV29-1 and TRBJ2-1; D is perhaps TRBD1 (5 bases). This CDR3 has 14 residues. Germline V gives CDR1 SQVTM, CDR2 ANQGSEA. V was cut by 3 bases and J by 1 base, with 10 bases left in between. This CDR3 is CSVDRVGSYNEQFF. The CDR3, as DNA: TGCAGCGTTGACAGGGTGGGTTCCTACAATGAGCAGTTCTTC.

This clonotype was recorded at least ten times. The V gene is TRBV27, the J gene TRBJ1-5; D unclear. This CDR3 is 14 amino acids long. The germline CDR1 and CDR2 sequences are MNHEY and SMNVEV (reference sequence). Trimming took off 2 bases at V and 0 bases at J, with 5 bases between the two ends. The CDR3 reads CASSLGFSNQPQHF. The CDR3 DNA reads as TGTGCCAGCAGTTTAGGGTTTAGCAATCAGCCCCAGCATTTT.

This clonotype was detected ten times or more. The rearrangement joins TRBV19 to TRBJ2-5, with 8 bases lining up with TRBD1. The CDR3 sequence is 14 residues long. The germline V gene encodes CDR1 LNHDA and CDR2 SQIVND (reference sequence). The V gene end was trimmed by 3 bases and the J gene end by 4 bases; junction bases not matched to a gene: 4. CDR3 protein: CASSIPGGRETQYF. CDR3 sequence (DNA): TGTGCCAGTAGTATTCCAGGGGGCCGAGAGACCCAGTACTTC.

At least ten counts were recorded for this clonotype. The J gene is TRBJ1-2, the V gene TRBV15; D is unclear. Trimming stripped 0 bases from V and 2 bases from J, with 19 bases between. CDR3 length: 18 residues. Germline lookup yields CDR1 LNHNV and CDR2 YYDKDF (reference sequence). CDR3: CATSRDILDDGYNYGYTF. The DNA of the CDR3 is TGTGCCACCAGCAGAGATATTTTGGACGACGGATACAACTATGGCTACACCTTC.

Many counts were recorded for this clonotype. The genes are TRBV4-3 and TRBJ2-7; D is undetermined. Trimming cost V 0 bases and J 1 base, with 10 bases left between them. Germline values: CDR1 LGHNA, CDR2 YSLEER. The CDR3 is made up of 15 amino acids. The CDR3 DNA sequence: TGCGCCAGCAGCCAAGATCTGGGAAATTCCTACGAGCAGTACTTC. Its protein product is CASSQDLGNSYEQYF.

This clonotype was recorded many times. The chain recombines TRBV18 with TRBJ2-7, with D unresolved. The CDR3 spans 12 residues. V lost 1 base, J lost 5 bases, and 6 bases lay in between. Germline V lookup: CDR1 KGHSH, CDR2 LQKENI. The CDR3 is CASSPRQDEQYF. CDR3 DNA: TGTGCCAGCTCACCACGTCAAGACGAGCAGTACTTC.

This clonotype was counted ten times or more. The CDR3 here is CASSRPGTKNTIYF. The DNA for the CDR3 is TGTGCCAGCTCACGACCCGGGACAAAAAACACCATATATTTT. The genes are TRBV18 and TRBJ1-3; perhaps TRBD1 as D (6 bases). Germline V gene data show CDR1 as KGHSH and CDR2 as LQKENI. The CDR3 spans 14 residues. Trimming left V 4 bases short and J 6 bases short, with 13 bases between.

As for this clonotype: One base away lies a much larger clone, so this may be a sequencing read error. The rearrangement uses TRBV30 and TRBJ2-2; 11 nucleotides match TRBD1. Germline-derived CDR1 and CDR2 are GTSNPN and SVGIG (reference sequence). V lost 2 bases and J lost 6; bases outside the gene matches: 5. The CDR3 is 15 residues long. The CDR3 loop reads CAWSIGTGGSGELFF. The CDR3 bases are TGTGCCTGGAGTATCGGGACAGGGGGGTCCGGGGAGCTGTTTTTT.

V and J are TRBV2 and TRBJ1-2; 7 bases line up with TRBD1. Germline CDR1 SNHLY, CDR2 FYNNEI. The junction had 26 bases not matched to a gene; V was cut back by 0 bases and J by 1 base. This CDR3 region has 23 residues. CDR3 protein: CASSEARPITSGTVLTRNYGYTF. CDR3 nucleotides: TGTGCCAGCAGTGAAGCCCGACCAATCACTTCCGGGACAGTCCTTACCCGTAACTATGGCTACACCTTC.